What follows is one TCR beta chain and its context. This record comes from a study of blood T cell repertoires in COVID-19. At the level of the study: The United States, Italy and Spain supplied acute and convalescent COVID-19 samples.

V was shortened by 5 bases and J by 8 bases, with 25 bases between the two germline ends. Germline lookup yields CDR1 LNHNV and CDR2 YYDKDF (reference sequence). The CDR3 spans 17 residues. Profiled with immunoSEQ multiplex PCR; TCRdb holds only in-frame clones, not every one. The data contain under 85,000 clones, about four fifths of them singletons. This clonotype was sampled from a man aged 50 to 60 with active COVID-19. Sequencing input: peripheral blood. The rearrangement joins TRBV15 to TRBJ2-1; TRBD2 is a possible D gene (6 bases). The CDR3 region is CATSRGRVAVGQDEQFF. DNA of the CDR3: TGTGCCACCAGCCGTGGACGCGTAGCGGTAGGTCAAGATGAGCAGTTCTTC.